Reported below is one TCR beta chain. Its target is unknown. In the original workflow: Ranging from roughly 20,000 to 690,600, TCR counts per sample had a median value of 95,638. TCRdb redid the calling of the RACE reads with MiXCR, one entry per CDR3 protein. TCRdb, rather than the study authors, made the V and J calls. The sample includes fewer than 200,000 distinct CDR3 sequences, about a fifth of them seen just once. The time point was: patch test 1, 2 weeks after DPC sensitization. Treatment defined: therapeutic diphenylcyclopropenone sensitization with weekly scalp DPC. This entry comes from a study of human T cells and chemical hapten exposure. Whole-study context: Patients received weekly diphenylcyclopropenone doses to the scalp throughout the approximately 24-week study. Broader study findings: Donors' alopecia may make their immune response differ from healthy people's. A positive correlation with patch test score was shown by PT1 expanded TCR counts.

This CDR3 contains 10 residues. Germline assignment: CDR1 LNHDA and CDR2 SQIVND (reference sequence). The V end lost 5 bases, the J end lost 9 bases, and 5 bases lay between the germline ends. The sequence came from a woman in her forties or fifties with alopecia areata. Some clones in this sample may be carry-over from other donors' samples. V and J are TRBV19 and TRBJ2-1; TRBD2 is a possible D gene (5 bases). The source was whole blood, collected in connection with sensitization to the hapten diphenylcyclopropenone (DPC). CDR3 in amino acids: CASSEGEQFF. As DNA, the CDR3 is TGTGCCAGTAGTGAGGGTGAGCAGTTCTTC.